A selection of T cell receptor beta chains follows, all from one sample in a study of T cells in Graves' hyperthyroidism and ophthalmopathy. Each CDR3 protein is one row after TCRdb ran MiXCR on the multiplex PCR reads. Among 550,000 to 650,000 distinct CDR3 sequences listed, approximately 14% were seen once. Sequenced sample: blood. These receptors all stem from a woman aged 40 to 50 with Graves' hyperthyroidism. Each CDR3 is given without its conserved first and last residue. For some rows the clone size is stated as once, few or many, or as a class when expanded; others skip it.

TRBJ2-2,TRBV24-1,few,ATSDFRARTGELF
TRBJ2-7,TRBV20-1,many,SAARQGLLGEQY
TRBJ2-3,TRBV2,many,ASGTSGSRISDTQY
TRBJ2-1,TRBV20-1,.,SVLSSSSYNEQF
TRBJ2-3,TRBV11-2,many,ASSPPRWGSTDTQY
TRBJ2-2,TRBV27,few,ASSGTGASNTGELF
TRBJ1-5,TRBV30,.,AWTGGASNQPQH
TRBJ2-7,TRBV20-1,many,SAKGPRDRYYEQY
TRBJ2-7,TRBV20-1,.,SARTSGIHEQY
TRBJ2-7,TRBV28,.,ASRPATGFEQY
TRBJ1-2,TRBV7-2,many,ASRGQGTTYGYT
TRBJ1-5,TRBV12-5,.,ASGLFLPQH
TRBJ2-5,TRBV30,few,AWSVPGGTKTQY
TRBJ2-5,TRBV25-1,.,ASSESGNSATQY
TRBJ2-4,TRBV4-1,few,ASSQENSANIQY
TRBJ1-1,TRBV3-1,many,ASSQAGGYSSGELNTEAF
TRBJ1-5,TRBV20-1,many,SARDRDYSNQPQH
TRBJ2-1,TRBV2,.,ASRERDRVGRNEQF
TRBJ2-5,TRBV19,.,ATSPGASETQY
TRBJ1-1,TRBV7-9,few,ASGVFETTEAF
TRBJ2-2,TRBV27,many,ASSLFGASGNTGELF
TRBJ1-1,TRBV12-3/TRBV12-4,many,ASSLDSRDTEAF
TRBJ2-3,TRBV2,many,ASYPQHSGFTDTQY
TRBJ1-2,TRBV27,many,ASSPTTVTGGYT
TRBJ2-7,TRBV12-3/TRBV12-4,.,ASSSLQGAYEQY
TRBJ2-5,TRBV12-3/TRBV12-4,many,ASSPRTGESETQY
TRBJ2-1,TRBV7-9,many,ASSYSGGDEQF